Described below is a single T cell receptor (beta chain) sequence and its context. Its antigen is undetermined. This specimen belongs to a study of cytomegalovirus exposure and HLA in healthy donors. Study-wide findings and caveats: As was reported, the classifier diagnosed cytomegalovirus status with high specificity and sensitivity. A few chains linked to CMV were shown in vitro to be specific for CMV antigens.

Using immunoSEQ multiplex PCR, the repertoire was profiled, and TCRdb retains in-frame clones only, with some absent. The sample lists roughly 50,000 clones, 90% occurring once. In germline, CDR1 is MNHEY, CDR2 SVGAGI. The germline V and J ends were trimmed by 7 bases and 3 bases, with 15 bases remaining between them. The CDR3 totals 14 residues. Sequencing was carried out using PBMCs. This receptor was taken from a man aged 18-30 years in good health and CMV-seronegative. This chain uses TRBV6-5 with TRBJ1-1; D unclear. The CDR3 nucleotides read TGTGCCAGCACCCCATCTAAGTCGGACACTGAAGCTTTCTTT. Translation gives CASTPSKSDTEAFF.